This T cell receptor (beta chain) was found in a study of blood T cell repertoires in COVID-19. In the study overall: Material from acute and convalescent COVID-19 was sourced from the United States, Italy and Spain. Nucleic acid was either cDNA or gDNA, and it came from T cells, B-cell-depleted T cells, or PBMCs.

In the original analysis: Researchers report that nucleated cell counts were estimated from reference gene primer amplification. Clones were sequenced by immunoSEQ multiplex PCR, and TCRdb holds only the in-frame ones, with some missing. Clone size and the V and J calls come from that table; the DNA yielded D and trimming. The sample holds 250,000 or so clones, nearly 90% seen once. Germline lookup yields CDR1 LGHDT and CDR2 YNNKEL (reference sequence). Trimming removed 2 bases at V and 0 bases at J, with 4 bases between. The CDR3 has 13 amino acids. This receptor was obtained from a woman between 40 and 55 years old who had recovered from COVID-19. This chain uses TRBV3-1 (or the pseudogene TRBV3-2) with TRBJ1-2; D is undetermined. The sample taken for sequencing was peripheral blood. The CDR3 protein is CASSQTANYGYTF. In DNA, the CDR3 is TGTGCCAGCAGCCAAACAGCTAACTATGGCTACACCTTC.